This T cell receptor (beta chain) came from a study of T cells in Graves' hyperthyroidism and ophthalmopathy. Findings and caveats of the study: The model's output predicted ophthalmopathy at a median of roughly 6 months prior to onset. Most thyroid clonotypes that were expanded above 0.001 also turned up in blood.

Points on this clonotype: What it binds is not known.

The CDR3 runs 13 residues. Trimming shortened V by 4 bases and J by 5 bases, and 6 bases separated the two germline ends. In germline, CDR1 is MGHDK, CDR2 SYGVNS. From RNA transcripts, TCR beta CDR3 regions were amplified. HTBI primers were employed in a first-round RT-PCR of the TCR CDR3. Each CDR3 protein is one row after TCRdb ran MiXCR on the multiplex PCR reads. The sample records about 560,000 distinct CDR3 sequences, about half being singletons. Uncontrolled infection, other autoimmune disease, pregnancy or lactation disqualified patients from enrolment. Thyroid ultrasound, orbital computed tomography, clinical symptoms, and serum thyroxine and TRAb underpinned diagnoses.

The chain recombines TRBV25-1 with TRBJ1-6, with D perhaps TRBD1 (5 bases). Specimen: peripheral blood or thyroid tissue (not recorded which). This TCR was sampled from a woman aged 18-35 years with Graves' hyperthyroidism. The CDR3 sequence: CASSGGNNSPLHF. The CDR3, as DNA: TGTGCCAGCAGTGGGGGCAATAATTCACCCCTCCACTTT.